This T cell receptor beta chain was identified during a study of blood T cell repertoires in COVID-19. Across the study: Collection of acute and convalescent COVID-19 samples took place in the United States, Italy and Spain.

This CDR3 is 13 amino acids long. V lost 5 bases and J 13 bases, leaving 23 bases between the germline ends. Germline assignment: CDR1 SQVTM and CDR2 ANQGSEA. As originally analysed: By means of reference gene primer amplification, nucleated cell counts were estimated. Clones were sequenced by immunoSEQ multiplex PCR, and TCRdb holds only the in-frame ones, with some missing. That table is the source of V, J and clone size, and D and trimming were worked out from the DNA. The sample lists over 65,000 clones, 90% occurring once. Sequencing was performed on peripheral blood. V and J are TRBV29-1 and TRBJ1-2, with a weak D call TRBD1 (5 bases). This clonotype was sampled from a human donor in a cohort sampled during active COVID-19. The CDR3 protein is CSVQPWTEGSGTF. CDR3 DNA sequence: TGCAGCGTTCAACCTTGGACGGAGGGGTCCGGCACCTTC.